This T cell receptor beta chain was observed in a study of blood T cell repertoires in COVID-19. Study in general: COVID-19 samples from acute and convalescent phases originated in the United States, Italy and Spain. PBMCs, B-cell-depleted T cells, or T cells provided the cDNA or gDNA that made up the material.

The CDR3 loop spans 15 amino acids. The J segment lost 3 bases and the V segment lost 3 bases, leaving 5 bases of the junction unmatched. The germline V gene has CDR1 LGHDT and CDR2 YNNKEL (reference sequence). Seattle researchers signed up patients amid active infection and tracked them longitudinally. Authors' methods: Cell counts per sample came from amplifying reference gene primers. The protocol was immunoSEQ multiplex PCR, while the TCRdb copy is restricted to in-frame clones and leaves out a portion. V, J and clone size reflect that table, while D and trimming were determined from the DNA. Among fewer than 250,000 clones listed, roughly 80% were seen once.

Sequencing used peripheral blood. This chain joins TRBV3-1 (or the pseudogene TRBV3-2) and TRBJ1-1; 9 nucleotides align to TRBD1. This TCR came from a man aged 55-75 years with COVID-19, enrolled during active disease. CDR3 sequence reads: CASSQGTGLDTEAFF. The DNA of the CDR3 is TGTGCCAGCAGCCAGGGGACAGGGTTGGACACTGAAGCTTTCTTT.